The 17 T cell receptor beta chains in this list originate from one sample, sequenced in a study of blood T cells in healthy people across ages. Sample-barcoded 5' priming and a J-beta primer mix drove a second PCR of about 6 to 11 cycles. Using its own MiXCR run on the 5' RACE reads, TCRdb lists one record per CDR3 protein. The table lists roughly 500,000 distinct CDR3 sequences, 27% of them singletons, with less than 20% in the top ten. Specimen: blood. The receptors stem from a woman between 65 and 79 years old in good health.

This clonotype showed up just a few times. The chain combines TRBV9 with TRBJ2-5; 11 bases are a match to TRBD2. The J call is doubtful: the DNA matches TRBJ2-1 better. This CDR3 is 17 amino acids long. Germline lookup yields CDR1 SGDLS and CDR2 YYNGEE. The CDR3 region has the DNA TGTGCCAGCAGCGTAGGGGCTAGCGGGGGGAGGTACAATGAGCAGTTCTTC. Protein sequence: CASSVGASGGRYNEQFF.

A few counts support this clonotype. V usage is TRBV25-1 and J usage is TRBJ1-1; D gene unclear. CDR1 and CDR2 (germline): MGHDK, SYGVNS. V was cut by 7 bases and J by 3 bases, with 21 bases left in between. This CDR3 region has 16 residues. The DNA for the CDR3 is TGTGCCAGCATGGTTGGGAGGGAAGCTCCGTACACTGAAGCTTTCTTT. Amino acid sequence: CASMVGREAPYTEAFF.

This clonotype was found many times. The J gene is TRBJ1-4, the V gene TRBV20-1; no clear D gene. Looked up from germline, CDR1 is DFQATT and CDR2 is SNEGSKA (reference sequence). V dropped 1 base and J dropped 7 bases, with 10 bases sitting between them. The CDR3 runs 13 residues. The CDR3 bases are TGCAGTGCTAGAGCCGAGACGGGTGAAAAACTGTTTTTT. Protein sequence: CSARAETGEKLFF.

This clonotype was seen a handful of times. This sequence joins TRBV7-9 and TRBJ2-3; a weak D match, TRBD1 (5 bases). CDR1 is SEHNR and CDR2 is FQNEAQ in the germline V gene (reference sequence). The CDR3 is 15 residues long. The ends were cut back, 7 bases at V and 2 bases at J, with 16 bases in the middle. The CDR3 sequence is CASTLRDSDTDTQYF. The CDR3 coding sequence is TGTGCCAGCACCCTGCGCGACAGTGACACAGATACGCAGTATTTT.

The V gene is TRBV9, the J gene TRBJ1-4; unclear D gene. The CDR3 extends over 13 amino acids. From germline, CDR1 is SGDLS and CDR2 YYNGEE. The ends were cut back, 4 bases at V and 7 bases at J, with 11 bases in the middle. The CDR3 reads CASSKGYAEKLFF. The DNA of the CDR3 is TGTGCCAGCAGCAAGGGTTATGCTGAAAAACTGTTTTTT.

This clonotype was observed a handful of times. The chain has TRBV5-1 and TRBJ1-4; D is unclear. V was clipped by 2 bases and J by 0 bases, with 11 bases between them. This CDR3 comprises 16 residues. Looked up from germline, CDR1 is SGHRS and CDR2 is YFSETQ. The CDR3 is CASSFGWRPTNEKLFF. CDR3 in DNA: TGCGCCAGCAGCTTTGGGTGGAGACCAACTAATGAAAAACTGTTTTTT. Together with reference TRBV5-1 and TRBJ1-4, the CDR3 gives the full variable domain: KAGVTQTPRYLIKTRGQQVTLSCSPISGHRSVSWYQQTPGQGLQFLFEYFSETQRNKGNFPGRFSGRQFSNSRSEMNVSTLELGDSALYLCASSFGWRPTNEKLFFGSGTQLSVL.

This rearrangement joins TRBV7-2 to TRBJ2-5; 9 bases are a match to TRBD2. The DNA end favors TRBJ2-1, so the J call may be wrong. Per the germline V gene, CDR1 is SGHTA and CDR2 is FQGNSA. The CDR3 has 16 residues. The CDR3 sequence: CASSVRSGGSINEQFF. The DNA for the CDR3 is TGTGCCAGCAGCGTCCGGAGCGGGGGGAGCATCAATGAGCAGTTCTTC.

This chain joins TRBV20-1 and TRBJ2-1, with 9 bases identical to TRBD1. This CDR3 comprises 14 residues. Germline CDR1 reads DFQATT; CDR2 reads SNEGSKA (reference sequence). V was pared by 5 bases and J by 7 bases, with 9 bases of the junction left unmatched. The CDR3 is CSAAGTGFRNEQFF. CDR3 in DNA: TGCAGTGCTGCCGGGACAGGGTTTCGGAATGAGCAGTTCTTC.

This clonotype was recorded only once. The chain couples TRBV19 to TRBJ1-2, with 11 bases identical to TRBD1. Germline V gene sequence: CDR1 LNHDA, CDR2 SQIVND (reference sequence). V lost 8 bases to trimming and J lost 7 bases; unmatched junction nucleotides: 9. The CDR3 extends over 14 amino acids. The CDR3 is CASASAGTGGGYTF. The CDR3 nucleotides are TGTGCCAGTGCCTCCGCCGGGACAGGGGGTGGCTACACCTTC.

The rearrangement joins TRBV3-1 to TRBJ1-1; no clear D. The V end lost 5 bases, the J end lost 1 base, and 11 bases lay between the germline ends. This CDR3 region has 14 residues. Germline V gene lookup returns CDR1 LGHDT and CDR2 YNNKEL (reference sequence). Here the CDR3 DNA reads TGTGCCAGCAGCAAACGAAGCCCGAACACTGAAGCTTTCTTT. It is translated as CASSKRSPNTEAFF.

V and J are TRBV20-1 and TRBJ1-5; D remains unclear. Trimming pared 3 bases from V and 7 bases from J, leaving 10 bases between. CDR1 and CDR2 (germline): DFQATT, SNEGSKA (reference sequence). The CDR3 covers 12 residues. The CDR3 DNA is TGCAGTGCTAGCAGGATTAGCCAGCCCCAGCATTTT. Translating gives CSASRISQPQHF.

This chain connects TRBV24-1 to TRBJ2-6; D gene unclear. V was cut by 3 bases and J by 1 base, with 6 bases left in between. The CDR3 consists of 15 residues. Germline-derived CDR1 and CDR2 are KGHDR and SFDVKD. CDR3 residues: CATSDLRSGANVLTF. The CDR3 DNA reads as TGTGCCACCAGTGATCTCAGGTCTGGGGCCAACGTCCTGACTTTC.

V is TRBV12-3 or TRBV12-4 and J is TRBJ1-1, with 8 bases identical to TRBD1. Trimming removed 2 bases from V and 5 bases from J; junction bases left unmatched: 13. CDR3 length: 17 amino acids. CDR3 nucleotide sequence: TGTGCCAGCAGTTTATTACGGACAGGGAAGAGGAGTACTGAAGCTTTCTTT. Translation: CASSLLRTGKRSTEAFF.

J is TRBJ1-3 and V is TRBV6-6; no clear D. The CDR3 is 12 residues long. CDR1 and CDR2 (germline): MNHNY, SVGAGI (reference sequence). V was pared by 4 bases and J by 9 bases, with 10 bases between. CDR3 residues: CASSSTRSTIYF. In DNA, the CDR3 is TGTGCCAGCAGTTCCACGCGAAGCACCATATATTTT.

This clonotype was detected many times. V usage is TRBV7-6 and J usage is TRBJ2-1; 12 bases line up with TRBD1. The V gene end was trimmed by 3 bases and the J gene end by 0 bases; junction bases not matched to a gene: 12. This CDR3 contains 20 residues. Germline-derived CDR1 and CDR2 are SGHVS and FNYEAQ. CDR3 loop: CASSFPRGGTGGGSYNEQFF. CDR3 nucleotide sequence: TGTGCCAGCAGCTTCCCCCGGGGGGGGACAGGGGGCGGCTCCTACAATGAGCAGTTCTTC.

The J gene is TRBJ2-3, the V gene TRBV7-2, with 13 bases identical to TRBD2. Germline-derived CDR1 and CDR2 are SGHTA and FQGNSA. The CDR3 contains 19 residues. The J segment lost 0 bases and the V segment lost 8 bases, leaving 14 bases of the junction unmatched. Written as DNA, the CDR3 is TGTGCCAGCGGGTCGTCCGGGACTAGCGGGGTTCTTAGCACAGATACGCAGTATTTT. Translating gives CASGSSGTSGVLSTDTQYF.

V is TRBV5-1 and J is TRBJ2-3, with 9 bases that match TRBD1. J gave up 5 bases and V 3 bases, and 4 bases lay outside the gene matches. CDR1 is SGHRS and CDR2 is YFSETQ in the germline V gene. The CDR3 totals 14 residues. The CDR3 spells CASSWRQGGDTQYF. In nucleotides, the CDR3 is TGCGCCAGCAGCTGGAGACAGGGGGGAGATACGCAGTATTTT.